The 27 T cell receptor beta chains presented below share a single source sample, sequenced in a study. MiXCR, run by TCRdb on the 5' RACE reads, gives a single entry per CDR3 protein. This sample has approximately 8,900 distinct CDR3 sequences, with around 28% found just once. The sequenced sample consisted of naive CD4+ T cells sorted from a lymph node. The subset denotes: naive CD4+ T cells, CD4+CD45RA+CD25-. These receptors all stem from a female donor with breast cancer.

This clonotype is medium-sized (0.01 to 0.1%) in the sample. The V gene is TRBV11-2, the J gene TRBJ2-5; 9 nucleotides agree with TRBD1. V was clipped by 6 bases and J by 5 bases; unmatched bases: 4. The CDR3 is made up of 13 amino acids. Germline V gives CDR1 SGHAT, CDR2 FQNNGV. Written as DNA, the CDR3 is TGTGCCAGCAGGCCTGACAGGGGGGAGACCCAGTACTTC. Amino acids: CASRPDRGETQYF.

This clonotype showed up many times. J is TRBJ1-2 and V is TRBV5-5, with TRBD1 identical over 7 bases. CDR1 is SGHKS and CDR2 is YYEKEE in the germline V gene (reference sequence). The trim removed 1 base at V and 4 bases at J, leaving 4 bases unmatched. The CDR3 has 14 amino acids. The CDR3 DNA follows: TGTGCCAGCAGCTTGAACAGGGGATTCTATGGCTACACCTTC. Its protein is CASSLNRGFYGYTF.

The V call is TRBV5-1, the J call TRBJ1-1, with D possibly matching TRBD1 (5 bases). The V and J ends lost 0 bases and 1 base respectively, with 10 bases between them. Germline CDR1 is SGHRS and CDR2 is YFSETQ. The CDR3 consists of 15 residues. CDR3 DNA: TGCGCCAGCAGCTTGGTTGGGACGGGGAACACTGAAGCTTTCTTT. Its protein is CASSLVGTGNTEAFF.

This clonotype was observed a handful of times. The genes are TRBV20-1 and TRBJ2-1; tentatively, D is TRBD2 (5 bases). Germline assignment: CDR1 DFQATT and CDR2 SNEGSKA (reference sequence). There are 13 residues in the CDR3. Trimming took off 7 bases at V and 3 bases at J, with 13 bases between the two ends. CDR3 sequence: CSVFKRSYNEQFF. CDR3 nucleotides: TGCAGTGTTTTTAAGCGGAGCTACAATGAGCAGTTCTTC.

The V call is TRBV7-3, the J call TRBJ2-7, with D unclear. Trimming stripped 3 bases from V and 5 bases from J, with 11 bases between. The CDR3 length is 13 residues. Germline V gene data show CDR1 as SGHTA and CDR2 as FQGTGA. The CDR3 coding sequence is TGTGCCAGCAGCTTGAGGCGAGGCAACGAGCAGTACTTC. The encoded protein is CASSLRRGNEQYF.

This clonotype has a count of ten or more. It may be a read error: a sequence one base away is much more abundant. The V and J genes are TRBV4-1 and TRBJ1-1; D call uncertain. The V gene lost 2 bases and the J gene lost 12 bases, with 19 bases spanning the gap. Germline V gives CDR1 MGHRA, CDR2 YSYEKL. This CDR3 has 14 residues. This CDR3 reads CASSQLPRRRRPFF. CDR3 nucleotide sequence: TGCGCCAGCAGCCAACTTCCGCGACGGAGACGACCTTTCTTT.

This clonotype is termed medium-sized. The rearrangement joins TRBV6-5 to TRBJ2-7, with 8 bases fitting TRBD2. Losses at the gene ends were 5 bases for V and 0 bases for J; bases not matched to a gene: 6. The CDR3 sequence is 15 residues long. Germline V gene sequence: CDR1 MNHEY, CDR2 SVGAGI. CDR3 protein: CASSRPSGHSYEQYF. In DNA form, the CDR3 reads TGTGCCAGCAGTCGGCCTAGCGGGCACTCCTACGAGCAGTACTTC.

The CDR3 DNA reads TGCAGCGTCACCGGGACAGCAATCTACAATGAGCAGTTCTTC. This sequence encodes CSVTGTAIYNEQFF. The rearrangement links TRBV29-1 to TRBJ2-1, with 7 bases identical to TRBD1. V was pared by 6 bases and J by 3 bases, with 8 bases of the junction left unmatched. Germline-derived CDR1 and CDR2 are SQVTM and ANQGSEA. The CDR3 runs to 14 residues.

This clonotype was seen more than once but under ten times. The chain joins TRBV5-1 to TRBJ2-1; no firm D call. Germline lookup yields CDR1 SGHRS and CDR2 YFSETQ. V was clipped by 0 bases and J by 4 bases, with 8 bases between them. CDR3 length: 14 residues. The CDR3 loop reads CASSLAATYNEQFF. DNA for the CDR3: TGCGCCAGCAGCTTGGCCGCGACGTACAATGAGCAGTTCTTC. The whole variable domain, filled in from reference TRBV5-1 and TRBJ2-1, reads KAGVTQTPRYLIKTRGQQVTLSCSPISGHRSVSWYQQTPGQGLQFLFEYFSETQRNKGNFPGRFSGRQFSNSRSEMNVSTLELGDSALYLCASSLAATYNEQFFGPGTRLTVL.

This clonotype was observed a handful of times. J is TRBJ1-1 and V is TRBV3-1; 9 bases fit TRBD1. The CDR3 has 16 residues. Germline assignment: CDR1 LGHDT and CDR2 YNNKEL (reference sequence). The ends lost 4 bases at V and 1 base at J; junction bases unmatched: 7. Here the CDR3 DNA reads TGTGCCAGCAGCCTAGGGCCACAGGGGGCGAACACTGAAGCTTTCTTT. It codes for CASSLGPQGANTEAFF. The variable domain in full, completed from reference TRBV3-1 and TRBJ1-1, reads DTAVSQTPKYLVTQMGNDKSIKCEQNLGHDTMYWYKQDSKKFLKIMFSYNNKELIINETVPNRFSPKSPDKAHLNLHINSLELGDSAVYFCASSLGPQGANTEAFFGQGTRLTVV.

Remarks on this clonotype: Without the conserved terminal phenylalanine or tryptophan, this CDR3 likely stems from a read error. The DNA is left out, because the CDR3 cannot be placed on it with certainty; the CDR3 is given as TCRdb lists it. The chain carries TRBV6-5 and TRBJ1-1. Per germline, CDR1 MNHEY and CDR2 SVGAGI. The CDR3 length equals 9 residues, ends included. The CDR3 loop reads CASSSIRAP.

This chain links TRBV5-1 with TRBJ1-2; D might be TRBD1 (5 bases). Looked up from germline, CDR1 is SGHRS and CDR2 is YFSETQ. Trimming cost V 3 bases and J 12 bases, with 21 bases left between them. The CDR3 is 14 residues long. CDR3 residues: CASSSSGAANGHTF. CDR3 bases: TGCGCCAGCAGCTCCTCCGGGGCAGCGAACGGCCACACCTTC.

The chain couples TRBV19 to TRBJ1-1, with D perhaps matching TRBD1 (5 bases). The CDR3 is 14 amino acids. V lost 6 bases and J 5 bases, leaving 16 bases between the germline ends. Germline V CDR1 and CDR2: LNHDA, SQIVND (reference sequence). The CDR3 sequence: CASSAVTGGTEAFF. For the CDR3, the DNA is TGTGCCAGTAGCGCCGTAACCGGGGGGACTGAAGCTTTCTTT.

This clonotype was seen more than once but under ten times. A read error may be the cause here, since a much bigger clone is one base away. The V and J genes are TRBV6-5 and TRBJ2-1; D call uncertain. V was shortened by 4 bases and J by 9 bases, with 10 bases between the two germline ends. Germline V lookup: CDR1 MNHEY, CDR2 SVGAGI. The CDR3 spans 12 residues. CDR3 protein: CASSSVRLEQFF. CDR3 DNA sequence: TGTGCCAGCAGTTCCGTTAGACTTGAGCAGTTCTTC.

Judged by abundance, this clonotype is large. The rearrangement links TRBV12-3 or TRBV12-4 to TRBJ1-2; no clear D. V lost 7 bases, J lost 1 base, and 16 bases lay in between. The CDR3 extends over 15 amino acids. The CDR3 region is CASNKLGLVNYGYTF. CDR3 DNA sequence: TGTGCCAGCAACAAATTAGGATTAGTTAACTATGGCTACACCTTC.

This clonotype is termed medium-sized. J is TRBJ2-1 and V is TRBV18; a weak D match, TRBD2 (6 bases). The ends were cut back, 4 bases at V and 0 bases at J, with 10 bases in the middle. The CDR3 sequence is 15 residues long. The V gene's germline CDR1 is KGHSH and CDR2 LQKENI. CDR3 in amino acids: CASSQGLSSYNEQFF. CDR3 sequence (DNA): TGTGCCAGCTCACAGGGACTGAGCTCCTACAATGAGCAGTTCTTC.

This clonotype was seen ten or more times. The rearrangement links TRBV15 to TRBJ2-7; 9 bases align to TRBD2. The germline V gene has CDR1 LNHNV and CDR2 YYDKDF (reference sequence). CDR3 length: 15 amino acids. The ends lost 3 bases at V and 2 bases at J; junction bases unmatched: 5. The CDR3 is CATSSPGTSTYEQYF. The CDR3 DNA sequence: TGTGCCACCAGCAGCCCCGGGACTAGCACCTACGAGCAGTACTTC.

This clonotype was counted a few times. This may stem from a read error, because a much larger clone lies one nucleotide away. The CDR3 protein is CASRPRGGEEQFF. For the CDR3, the DNA is TGTGCCAGCAGACCCCGTGGGGGAGAGGAGCAGTTCTTC. This chain joins TRBV9 and TRBJ2-1; the D call may be TRBD1 or TRBD2 (5 bases each). Germline lookup yields CDR1 SGDLS and CDR2 YYNGEE. The CDR3 has 13 residues. V was pared by 5 bases and J by 10 bases, with 16 bases between.

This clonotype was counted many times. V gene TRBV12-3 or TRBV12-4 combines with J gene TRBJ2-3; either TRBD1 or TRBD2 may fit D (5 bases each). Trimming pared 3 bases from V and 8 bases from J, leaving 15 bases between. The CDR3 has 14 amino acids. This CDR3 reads CASSLGPSSRTQYF. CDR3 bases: TGTGCCAGCAGTTTGGGACCCTCGTCGCGTACGCAGTATTTT.

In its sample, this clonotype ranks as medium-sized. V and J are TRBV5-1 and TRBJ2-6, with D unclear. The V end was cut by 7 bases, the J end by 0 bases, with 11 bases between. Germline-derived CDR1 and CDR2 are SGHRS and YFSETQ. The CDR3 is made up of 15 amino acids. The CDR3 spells CASSILSSGANVLTF. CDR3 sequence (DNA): TGCGCCAGCTCGATACTAAGCTCTGGGGCCAACGTCCTGACTTTC.

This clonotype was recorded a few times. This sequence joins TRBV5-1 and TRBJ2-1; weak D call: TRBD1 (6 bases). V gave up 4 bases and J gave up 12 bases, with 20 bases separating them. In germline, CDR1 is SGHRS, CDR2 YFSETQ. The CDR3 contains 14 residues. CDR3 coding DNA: TGCGCCAGCAGCCCCGGTGACAGGCCCAGGGGGCAGTTCTTC. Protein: CASSPGDRPRGQFF.

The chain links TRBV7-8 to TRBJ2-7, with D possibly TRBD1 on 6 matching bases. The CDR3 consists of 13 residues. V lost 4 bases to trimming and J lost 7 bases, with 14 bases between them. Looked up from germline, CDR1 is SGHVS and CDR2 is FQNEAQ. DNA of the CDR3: TGTGCCAGCAGCTCCGGACAGACTGGAGAGCAGTACTTC. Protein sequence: CASSSGQTGEQYF.

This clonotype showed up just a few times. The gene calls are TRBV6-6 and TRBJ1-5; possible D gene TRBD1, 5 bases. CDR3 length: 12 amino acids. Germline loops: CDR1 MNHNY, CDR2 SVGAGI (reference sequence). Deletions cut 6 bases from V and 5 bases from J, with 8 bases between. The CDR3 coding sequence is TGTGCCAGCAGACTAGGGGATCAGCCCCAGCATTTT. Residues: CASRLGDQPQHF.

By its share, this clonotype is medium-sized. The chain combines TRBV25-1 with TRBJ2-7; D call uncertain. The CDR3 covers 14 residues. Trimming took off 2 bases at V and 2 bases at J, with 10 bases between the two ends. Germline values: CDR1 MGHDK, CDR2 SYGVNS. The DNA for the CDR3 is TGTGCCAGCAGTGAAGTCGGAAGACCCTACGAGCAGTACTTC. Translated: CASSEVGRPYEQYF.

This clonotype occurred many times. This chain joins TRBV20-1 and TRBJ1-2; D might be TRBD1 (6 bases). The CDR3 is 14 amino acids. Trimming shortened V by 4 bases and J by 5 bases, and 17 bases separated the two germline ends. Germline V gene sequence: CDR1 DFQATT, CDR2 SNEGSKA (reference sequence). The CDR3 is CSANNGGAGYGYTF. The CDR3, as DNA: TGCAGTGCTAACAATGGGGGGGCGGGGTATGGCTACACCTTC.

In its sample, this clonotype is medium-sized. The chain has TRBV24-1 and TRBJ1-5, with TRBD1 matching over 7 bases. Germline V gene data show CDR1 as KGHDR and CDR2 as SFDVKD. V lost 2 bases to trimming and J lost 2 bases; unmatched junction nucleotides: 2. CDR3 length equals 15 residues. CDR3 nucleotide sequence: TGTGCCACCAGTGATTCCGGGACAGGCAATCAGCCCCAGCATTTT. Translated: CATSDSGTGNQPQHF.

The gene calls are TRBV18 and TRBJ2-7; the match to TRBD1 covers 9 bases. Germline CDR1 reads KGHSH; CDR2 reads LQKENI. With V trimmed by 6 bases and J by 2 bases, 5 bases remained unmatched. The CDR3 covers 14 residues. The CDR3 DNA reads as TGTGCCAGCTCCCCAGACAGGGGGGCCTACGAGCAGTACTTC. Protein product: CASSPDRGAYEQYF.